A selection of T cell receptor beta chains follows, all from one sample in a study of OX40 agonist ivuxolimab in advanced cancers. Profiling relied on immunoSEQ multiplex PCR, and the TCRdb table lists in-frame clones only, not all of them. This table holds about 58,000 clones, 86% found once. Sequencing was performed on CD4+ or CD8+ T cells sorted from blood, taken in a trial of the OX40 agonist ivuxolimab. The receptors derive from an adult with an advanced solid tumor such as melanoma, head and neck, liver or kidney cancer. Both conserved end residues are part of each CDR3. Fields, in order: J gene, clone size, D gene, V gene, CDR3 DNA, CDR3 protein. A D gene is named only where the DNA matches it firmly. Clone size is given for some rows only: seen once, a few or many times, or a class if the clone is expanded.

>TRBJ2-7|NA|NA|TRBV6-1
TGTGCCAGCAGGATCCCTACGGGGGTCAACGAGCAGTACTTC
CASRIPTGVNEQYF
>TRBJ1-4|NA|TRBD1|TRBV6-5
TGTGCCAGCAGTTCCAGGGGGGAAAAACTGTTTTTT
CASSSRGEKLFF
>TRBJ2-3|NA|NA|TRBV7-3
TGTGCCAGCAGCTTAACTTTCGGGGGTAACCCGTCAGATACGCAGTATTTT
CASSLTFGGNPSDTQYF
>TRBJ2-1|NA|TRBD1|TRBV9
TGTGCCAGCAAGGCAGGGGGCGCTTACGATGAGCAGTTCTTC
CASKAGGAYDEQFF
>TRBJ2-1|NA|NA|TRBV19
TGTGCCAGTACTCCCGGTGGGTTGCAGGGAAGCTCCTACAATGAGCAGTTCTTC
CASTPGGLQGSSYNEQFF
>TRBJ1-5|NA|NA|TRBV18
TGTGCCAGCTCACCCCGGGGAGTAAGAGGTCAGCCCCAGCATTTT
CASSPRGVRGQPQHF
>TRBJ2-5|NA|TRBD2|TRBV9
TGTGCCAGCAGCGTACTAGCGGGGGTGGCAGAGACCCAGTACTTC
CASSVLAGVAETQYF
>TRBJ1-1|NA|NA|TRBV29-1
TGCAGCGTTGGCAGGGGTAACACTGAAGCTTTCTTT
CSVGRGNTEAFF
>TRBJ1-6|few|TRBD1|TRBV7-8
TGTGCCAGCAGCTTAGTCGGGACAGGCCTAAATAGGCCCCTCCACTTT
CASSLVGTGLNRPLHF
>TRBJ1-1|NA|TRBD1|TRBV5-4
TGTGCCAGCAGCCCACAGGGGGCAGGGGTTACTGAAGCTTTCTTT
CASSPQGAGVTEAFF
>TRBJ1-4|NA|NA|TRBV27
TGTGCCAGCAGGGCGTGGGGGACTAATGAAAAACTGTTTTTT
CASRAWGTNEKLFF
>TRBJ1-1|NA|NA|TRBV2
TGTGCCAGCAGAAAGGGGCTGGAGAACACTGAAGCTTTCTTT
CASRKGLENTEAFF
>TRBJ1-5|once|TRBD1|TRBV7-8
TGTGCCAGCAGCTTGGGTCACTACCCCACCGGGACAGGGAGGGATCAGCCCCAGCATTTT
CASSLGHYPTGTGRDQPQHF
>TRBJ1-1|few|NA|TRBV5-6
TGTGCCAGCAGCTTCGGTACAACCACTGAAGCTTTCTTT
CASSFGTTTEAFF
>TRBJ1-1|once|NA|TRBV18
TGTGCCAGCTCACCAGTGGGGTCGTCCACTGAAGCTTTCTTT
CASSPVGSSTEAFF
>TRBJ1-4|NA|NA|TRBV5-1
TGCGCCAGCAGCTTGGAGAACATTAATGAAAAACTGTTTTTT
CASSLENINEKLFF
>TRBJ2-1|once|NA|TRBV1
TGCACCAGCAGCCACGAGCGGAGGGAGACTGACAATGAGCAGTTCTTC
CTSSHERRETDNEQFF
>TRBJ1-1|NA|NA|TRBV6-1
TGTGCCAGCAGTGAATCGGGAGGCGAGTGGAGCACTGAAGCTTTCTTT
CASSESGGEWSTEAFF
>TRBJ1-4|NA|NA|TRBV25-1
TGTGCCAGCAGTGGGGGTGAAAAACTGTTTTTT
CASSGGEKLFF
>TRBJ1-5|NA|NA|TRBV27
TGTGCCAGCAGTTTATTCCCCCTTAGCAATCAGCCCCAGCATTTT
CASSLFPLSNQPQHF
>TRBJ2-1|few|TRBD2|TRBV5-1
TGCGCCAGCAGCTTAACTAGCGGGGGATACAATGAGCAGTTCTTC
CASSLTSGGYNEQFF
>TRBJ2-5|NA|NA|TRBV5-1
TGCGCCAGCAGCTGGGGTCTGGTCGCATCGGAGACCCAGTACTTC
CASSWGLVASETQYF
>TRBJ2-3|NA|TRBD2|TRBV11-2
TGTGCCAGCAGCTTAGAGGGCGAGTGGACTAGCGGGTTCACAGATACGCAGTATTTT
CASSLEGEWTSGFTDTQYF
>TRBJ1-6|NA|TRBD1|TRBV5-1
TGCGCCAGCAGCTTCCGGGACAGTAATAATTCACCCCTCCACTTT
CASSFRDSNNSPLHF
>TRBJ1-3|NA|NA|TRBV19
TGTGCCAGTAGCACGGACCGGGGAAGAAGAAACACCATATATTTT
CASSTDRGRRNTIYF
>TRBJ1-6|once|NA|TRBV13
TGTGCCAGCAGCTTAGCGGGGGCCCTTTATAATTCACCCCTCCACTTT
CASSLAGALYNSPLHF
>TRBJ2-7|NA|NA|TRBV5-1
TGCGCCAGCAGCTTTAAGGGGGATAAGGGCGAGCAGTACTTC
CASSFKGDKGEQYF
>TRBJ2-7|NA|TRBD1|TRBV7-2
TGTGCCAGCAGCTTCGGGCCGGTACAGGGGGCAATCGAGCAGTACTTC
CASSFGPVQGAIEQYF
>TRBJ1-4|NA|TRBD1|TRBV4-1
TGCGCCAGCAGCCAAACGCAGGGGGCTGGAAAACTGTTTTTT
CASSQTQGAGKLFF
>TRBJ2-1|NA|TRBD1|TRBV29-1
TGCAGCGTCTCCGGACAGGGACCTGACAATGAGCAGTTCTTC
CSVSGQGPDNEQFF
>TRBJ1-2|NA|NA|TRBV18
TGTGCCAGCTCCGAGTCTGAGACTGGCTACACCTTC
CASSESETGYTF
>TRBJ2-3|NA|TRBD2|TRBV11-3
TGTGCCAGCAGCCCGGGGGCTAGCGGGGGGGCCTCAGATACGCAGTATTTT
CASSPGASGGASDTQYF
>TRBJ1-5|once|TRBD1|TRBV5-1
TGCGCCAGCAAGGAGGGACGGACAGGGGACCAAGTTTCTACTGATTATAGCAATCAGCCCCAGCATTTT
CASKEGRTGDQVSTDYSNQPQHF
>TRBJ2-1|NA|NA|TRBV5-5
TGTGCCAGCACCCTATACAATGAGCAGTTCTTC
CASTLYNEQFF
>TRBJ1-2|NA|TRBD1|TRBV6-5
TGTGCCAGCAGTAGTTCAGGGGGCTGGGGCTATGGCTACACCTTC
CASSSSGGWGYGYTF
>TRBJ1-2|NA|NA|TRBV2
TGTGCCAGCAGTGAAGTGGGGAGATCTAACTATGGCTACACCTTC
CASSEVGRSNYGYTF
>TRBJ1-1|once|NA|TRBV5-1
TGCGCCAGCAGCTTGGTTTCCCGATCAGGAAACATGAACACTGAAGCTTTCTTT
CASSLVSRSGNMNTEAFF
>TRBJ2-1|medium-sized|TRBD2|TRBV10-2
TGCGCCAGCACTAGCGGGGGGGCCGGTGAGCAGTTCTTC
CASTSGGAGEQFF
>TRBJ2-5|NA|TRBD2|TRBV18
TGTGCCAGCTCCCCGGGGACTAGCTCGCCCGGGTGGGAGACCCAGTACTTC
CASSPGTSSPGWETQYF
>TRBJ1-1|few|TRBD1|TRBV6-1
TGTGCCAGCAGTGAAGCGCACGTTACACCAGGGGGCACTGAAGCTTTCTTT
CASSEAHVTPGGTEAFF
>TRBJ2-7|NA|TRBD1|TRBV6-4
TGTGCCAACAGTGTCCTTCGGGACAGCTCCTACGAGCAGTACTTC
CANSVLRDSSYEQYF
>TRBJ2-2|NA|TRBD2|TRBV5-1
TGCGCCAGCAGCTCCCCGGGAGGGGTCACCGGGGAGCTGTTTTTT
CASSSPGGVTGELFF
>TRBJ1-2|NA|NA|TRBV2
TGTGCCAGCATACTGGGGGCGGGTGGCTACACCTTC
CASILGAGGYTF
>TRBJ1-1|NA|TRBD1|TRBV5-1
TGCGCCAGCAGCTTCGGCACAGGGGGGACTGAAGCTTTCTTT
CASSFGTGGTEAFF
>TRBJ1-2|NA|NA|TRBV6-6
TGTGCCAGCAGTCCTGCTGGCGGACACTATGGCTACACCTTC
CASSPAGGHYGYTF
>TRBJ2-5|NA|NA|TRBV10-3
TGTGCCATCAGTGACCGGGGGACGGAGCAAGAGACCCAGTACTTC
CAISDRGTEQETQYF
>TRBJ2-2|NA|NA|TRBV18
TGTGCCAGCTCACCTGTGACAGGGACTAACACCGGGGAGCTGTTTTTT
CASSPVTGTNTGELFF
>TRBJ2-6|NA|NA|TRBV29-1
TGCAGCGTCTCGGAGGGGGGTACTGGGGCCAACGTCCTGACTTTC
CSVSEGGTGANVLTF
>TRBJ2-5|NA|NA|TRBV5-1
TGCGCCAGCAGCTTGGTTACAGAAGAGACCCAGTACTTC
CASSLVTEETQYF
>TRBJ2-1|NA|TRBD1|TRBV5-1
TGCGCCAGCAGCTTGGGGACAGGCACCTACAATGAGCAGTTCTTC
CASSLGTGTYNEQFF
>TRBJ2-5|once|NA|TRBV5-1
TGCGCCAGCAGGCTCCAAGAGACCCAGTACTTC
CASRLQETQYF
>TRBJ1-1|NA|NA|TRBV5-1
TGCGCCAGCAGCCGTGGGTCAGGGAACACTGAAGCTTTCTTT
CASSRGSGNTEAFF
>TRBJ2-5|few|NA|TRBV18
TGTGCCAGCTCACGGCAGGGTGGAGAGACCCAGTACTTC
CASSRQGGETQYF
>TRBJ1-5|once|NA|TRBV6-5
TGTGCCAGCAGTTACCGACAGTACAATCAGCCCCAGCATTTT
CASSYRQYNQPQHF
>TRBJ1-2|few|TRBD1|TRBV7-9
TGTGCCAGCAGCCAGACGCGCGGGGCAGGGGGAGGCTACACCTTC
CASSQTRGAGGGYTF
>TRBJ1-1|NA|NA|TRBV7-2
TGTGCCAGCAGCTTAAACCCTGAAGCTTTCTTT
CASSLNPEAFF
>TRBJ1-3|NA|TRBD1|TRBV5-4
TGTGCCAGCAGCGGAGGGACAGGCCCTGGAAACACCATATATTTT
CASSGGTGPGNTIYF
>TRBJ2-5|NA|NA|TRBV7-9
TGTGCCAGCAGCCCCTTCTACAGGGCCCAAGAGACCCAGTACTTC
CASSPFYRAQETQYF
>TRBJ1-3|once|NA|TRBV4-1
TGCGCCAGCAGCCGTGGTTTTTCTGGAAACACCATATATTTT
CASSRGFSGNTIYF
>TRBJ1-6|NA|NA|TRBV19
TGTGCCAGTAGGAACACCTTCAACGTGAATTCACCCCTCCACTTT
CASRNTFNVNSPLHF